This TCR beta chain emerged from a study of post-analysis software for immune sequencing data. Study summary: Relapsing-remitting, secondary progressive and progressive-relapsing courses of multiple sclerosis were included.

Unique-molecular-identifier-tagged TCR beta cDNA libraries were used. Each sample of roughly 0.9 to 11 million input T cells yielded 500,000 or so cDNA molecules, so each molecule approximated one T cell. TCRdb called the PCR reads again in MiXCR, with one record for every CDR3 protein. The sample shows hundreds of thousands of distinct CDR3 sequences, approximately 30% of them seen only once. Broader study findings: Samples sharing a preparation batch grouped tightly together when assessed by F measure. Among a handful of TRBV segments more frequent in patients than controls were TRBV5-6, TRBV5-1 and TRBV20-1. Patients with multiple sclerosis recorded significantly lower normalized Chao1 diversity than controls, the study found.

Germline CDR1 is DFQATT and CDR2 is SNEGSKA (reference sequence). V lost 3 bases to trimming and J lost 1 base, with 9 bases between them. CDR3 length equals 13 residues. Remarks on this clonotype: What it recognizes is unknown.

This receptor was identified in a girl aged 5 to 17 with multiple sclerosis. This chain uses TRBV20-1 with TRBJ1-1, with D uncertain. Sequencing input: blood. CDR3: CSARDGSNTEAFF. The CDR3 DNA sequence: TGCAGTGCTAGGGACGGATCGAACACTGAAGCTTTCTTT.